This T cell receptor beta chain was sequenced in a study of shared clonotypes between healthy human individuals. Generated by immunoSEQ multiplex PCR, the TCRdb table keeps only in-frame clones and is missing some. The sample records 400,000 to 500,000 clones, 60% to 85% being singletons. With unsorted samples, genomic DNA was obtained from 89 million or so PBMCs. The germline V gene has CDR1 SGHDN and CDR2 FVKESK. The CDR3 length is 14 residues. With V trimmed by 3 bases and J by 2 bases, 0 bases remained unmatched. On this clone: Its antigen is as yet unknown. Possible read error: a much larger clone is one base away.

General study findings and limits: Collection of samples was limited to blood; tissue repertoires likely differ. An expected dependence of interdonor clonotype sharing on sequencing depth was noted.

Sequences were obtained from PBMCs. V is TRBV14 and J is TRBJ2-7, with 11 bases aligning to TRBD2. The clonotype comes from a woman aged 40 to 50 in good health. Some clones in this sample may be carry-over from other donors' samples. The DNA for the CDR3 is TGTGCCAGCAGCCAGACTAGCGGGGCCTACGAGCAGTACTTC. Residues: CASSQTSGAYEQYF.